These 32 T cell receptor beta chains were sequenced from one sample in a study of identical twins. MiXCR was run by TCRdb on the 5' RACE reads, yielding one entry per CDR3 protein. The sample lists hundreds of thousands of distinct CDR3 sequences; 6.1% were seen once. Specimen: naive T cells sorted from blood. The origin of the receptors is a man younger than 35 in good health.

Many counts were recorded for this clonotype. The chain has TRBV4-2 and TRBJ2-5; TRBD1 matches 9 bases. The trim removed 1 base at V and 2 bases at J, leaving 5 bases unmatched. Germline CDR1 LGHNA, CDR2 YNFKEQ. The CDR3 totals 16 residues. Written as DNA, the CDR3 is TGTGCCAGCAGCCAAGGACAGGGGGGTCTGCAAGAGACCCAGTACTTC. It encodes CASSQGQGGLQETQYF.

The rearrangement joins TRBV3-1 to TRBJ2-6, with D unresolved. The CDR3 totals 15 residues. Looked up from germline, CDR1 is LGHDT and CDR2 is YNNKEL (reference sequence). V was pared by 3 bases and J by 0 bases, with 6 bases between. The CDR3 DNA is TGTGCCAGCAGCCAGAAAAGCTCTGGGGCCAACGTCCTGACTTTC. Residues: CASSQKSSGANVLTF. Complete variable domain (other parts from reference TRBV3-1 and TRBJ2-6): DTAVSQTPKYLVTQMGNDKSIKCEQNLGHDTMYWYKQDSKKFLKIMFSYNNKELIINETVPNRFSPKSPDKAHLNLHINSLELGDSAVYFCASSQKSSGANVLTFGAGSRLTVL.

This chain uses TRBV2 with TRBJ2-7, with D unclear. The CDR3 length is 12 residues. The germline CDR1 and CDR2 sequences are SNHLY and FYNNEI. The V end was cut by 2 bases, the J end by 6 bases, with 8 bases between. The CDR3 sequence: CASSELLGEQYF. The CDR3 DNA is TGTGCCAGCAGTGAACTATTGGGCGAGCAGTACTTC.

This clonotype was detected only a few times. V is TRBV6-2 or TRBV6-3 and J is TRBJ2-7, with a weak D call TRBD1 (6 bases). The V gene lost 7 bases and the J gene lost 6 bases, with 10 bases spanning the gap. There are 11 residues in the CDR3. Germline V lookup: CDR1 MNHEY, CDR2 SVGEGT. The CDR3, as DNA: TGTGCCAGCACGGACAGTACCGAGCAGTACTTC. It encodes CASTDSTEQYF.

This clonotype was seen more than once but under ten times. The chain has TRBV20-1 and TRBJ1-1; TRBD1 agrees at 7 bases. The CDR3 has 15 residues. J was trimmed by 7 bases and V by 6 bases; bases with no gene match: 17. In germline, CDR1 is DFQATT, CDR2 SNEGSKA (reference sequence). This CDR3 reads CSAPGAGGWVNEAFF. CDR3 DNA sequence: TGCAGTGCCCCGGGGGCAGGGGGGTGGGTGAATGAAGCTTTCTTT.

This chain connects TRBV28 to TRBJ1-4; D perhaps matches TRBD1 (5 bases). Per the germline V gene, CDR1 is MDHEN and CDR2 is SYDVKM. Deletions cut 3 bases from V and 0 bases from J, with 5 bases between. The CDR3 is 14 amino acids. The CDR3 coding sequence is TGTGCCAGCAGTTTGGGGCCAACTAATGAAAAACTGTTTTTT. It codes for CASSLGPTNEKLFF.

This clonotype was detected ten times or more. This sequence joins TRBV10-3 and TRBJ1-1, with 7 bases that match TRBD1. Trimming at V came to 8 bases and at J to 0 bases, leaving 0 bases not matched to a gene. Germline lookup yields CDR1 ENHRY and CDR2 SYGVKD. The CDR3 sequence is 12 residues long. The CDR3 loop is CAIGTVNTEAFF. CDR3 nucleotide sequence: TGTGCCATCGGGACAGTGAACACTGAAGCTTTCTTT.

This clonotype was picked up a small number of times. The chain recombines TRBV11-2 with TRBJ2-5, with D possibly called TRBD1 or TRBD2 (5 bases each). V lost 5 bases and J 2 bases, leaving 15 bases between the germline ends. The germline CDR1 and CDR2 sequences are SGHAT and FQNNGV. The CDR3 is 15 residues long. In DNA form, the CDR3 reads TGTGCCAGCAGCCCTATCCCTGGGGGTCAAGAGACCCAGTACTTC. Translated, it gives CASSPIPGGQETQYF.

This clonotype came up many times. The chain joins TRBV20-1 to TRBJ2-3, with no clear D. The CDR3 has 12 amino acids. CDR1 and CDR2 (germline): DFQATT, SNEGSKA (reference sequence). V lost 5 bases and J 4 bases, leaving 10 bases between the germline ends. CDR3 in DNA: TGCAGTGCTCGCGCGAGCGCAGATACGCAGTATTTT. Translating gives CSARASADTQYF.

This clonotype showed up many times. CDR3 loop: CASSLSSGVEQFF. As DNA, the CDR3 is TGTGCCAGCAGCTTATCGAGCGGGGTTGAGCAGTTCTTC. The chain links TRBV7-3 to TRBJ2-1; TRBD2 aligns across 7 bases. Trimming removed 2 bases from V and 9 bases from J; junction bases left unmatched: 4. The CDR3 contains 13 residues. Germline CDR1 reads SGHTA; CDR2 reads FQGTGA.

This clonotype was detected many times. The CDR3 DNA reads as TGCGCCAGCAGCTACGGACAACTCCCTGCTGGGGCCAACGTCCTGACTTTC. Amino acid sequence: CASSYGQLPAGANVLTF. The rearrangement links TRBV5-1 to TRBJ2-6; possible D gene TRBD1, 5 bases. CDR3 length: 17 residues. The germline gives CDR1 SGHRS, CDR2 YFSETQ. The V gene lost 3 bases and the J gene lost 2 bases, with 15 bases spanning the gap. The variable domain in full, completed from reference TRBV5-1 and TRBJ2-6, reads KAGVTQTPRYLIKTRGQQVTLSCSPISGHRSVSWYQQTPGQGLQFLFEYFSETQRNKGNFPGRFSGRQFSNSRSEMNVSTLELGDSALYLCASSYGQLPAGANVLTFGAGSRLTVL.

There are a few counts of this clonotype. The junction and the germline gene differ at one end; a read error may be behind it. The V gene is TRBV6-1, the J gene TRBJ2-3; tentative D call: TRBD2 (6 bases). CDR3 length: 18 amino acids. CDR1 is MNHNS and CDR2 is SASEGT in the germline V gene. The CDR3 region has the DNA TGTGCCAGCAGCGAAGGGGTGCAGGCGGGGATGCCCACAGATACGCAGTATTTT. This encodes CASSEGVQAGMPTDTQYF.

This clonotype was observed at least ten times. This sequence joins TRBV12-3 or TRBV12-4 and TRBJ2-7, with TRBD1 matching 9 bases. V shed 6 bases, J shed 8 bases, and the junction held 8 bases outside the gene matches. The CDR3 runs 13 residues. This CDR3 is CASSLSQGAKQYV. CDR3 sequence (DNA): TGTGCCAGCAGCCTTTCACAGGGGGCGAAGCAGTACGTC.

This chain's CDR3 is CASSLPGTGGQPQHF. For the CDR3, the DNA is TGTGCCAGCAGTTTACCCGGGACAGGGGGGCAGCCCCAGCATTTT. The gene calls are TRBV28 and TRBJ1-5, with 11 bases fitting TRBD1. The CDR3 is 15 residues long. Germline CDR1 is MDHEN and CDR2 is SYDVKM. Trimming cost V 2 bases and J 7 bases; bases outside gene matches: 4.

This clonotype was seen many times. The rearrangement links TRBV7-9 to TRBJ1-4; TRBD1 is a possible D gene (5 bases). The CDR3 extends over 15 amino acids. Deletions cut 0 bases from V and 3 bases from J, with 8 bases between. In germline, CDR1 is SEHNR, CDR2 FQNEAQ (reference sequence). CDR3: CASSLAGGANEKLFF. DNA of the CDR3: TGTGCCAGCAGCTTAGCGGGAGGGGCTAATGAAAAACTGTTTTTT. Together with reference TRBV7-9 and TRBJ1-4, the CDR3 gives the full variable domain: DTGVSQNPRHKITKRGQNVTFRCDPISEHNRLYWYRQTLGQGPEFLTYFQNEAQLEKSRLLSDRFSAERPKGSFSTLEIQRTEQGDSAMYLCASSLAGGANEKLFFGSGTQLSVL.

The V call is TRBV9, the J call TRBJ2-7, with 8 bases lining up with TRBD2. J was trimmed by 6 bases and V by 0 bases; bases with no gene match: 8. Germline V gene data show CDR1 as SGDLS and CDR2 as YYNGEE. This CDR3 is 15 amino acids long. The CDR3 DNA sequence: TGTGCCAGCAGCGTAGAGAACGGGAGGGCCAGCGAGCAGTACTTC. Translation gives CASSVENGRASEQYF.

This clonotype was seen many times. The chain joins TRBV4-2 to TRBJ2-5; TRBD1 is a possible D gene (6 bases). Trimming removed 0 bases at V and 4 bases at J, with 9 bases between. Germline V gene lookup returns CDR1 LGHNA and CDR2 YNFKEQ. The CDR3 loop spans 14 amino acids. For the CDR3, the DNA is TGTGCCAGCAGCCAAGAACAGGGTAGAGAGACCCAGTACTTC. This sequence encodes CASSQEQGRETQYF.

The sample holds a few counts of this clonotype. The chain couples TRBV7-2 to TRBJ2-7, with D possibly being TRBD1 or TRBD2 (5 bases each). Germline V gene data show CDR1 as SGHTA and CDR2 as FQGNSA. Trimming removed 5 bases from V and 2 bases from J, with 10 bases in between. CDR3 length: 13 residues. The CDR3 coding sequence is TGTGCCAGCAGCCAGCCGGGACCCTACGAGCAGTACTTC. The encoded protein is CASSQPGPYEQYF. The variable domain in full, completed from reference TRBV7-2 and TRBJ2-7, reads GAGVSQSPSNKVTEKGKDVELRCDPISGHTALYWYRQSLGQGLEFLIYFQGNSAPDKSGLPSDRFSAERTGGSVSTLTIQRTQQEDSAVYLCASSQPGPYEQYFGPGTRLTVT.

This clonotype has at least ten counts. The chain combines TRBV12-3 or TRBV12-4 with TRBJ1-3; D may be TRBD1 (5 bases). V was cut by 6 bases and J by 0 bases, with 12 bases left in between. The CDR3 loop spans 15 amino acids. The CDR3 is CASSIGHHSGNTIYF. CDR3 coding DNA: TGTGCCAGCAGCATAGGACACCACTCTGGAAACACCATATATTTT.

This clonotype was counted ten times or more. The chain's CDR3 is CATDNTRSLGEQFF. In DNA, the CDR3 is TGTGCCACCGATAATACAAGGTCTCTTGGTGAGCAGTTCTTC. The chain couples TRBV15 to TRBJ2-1; D uncertain. Germline values: CDR1 LNHNV, CDR2 YYDKDF (reference sequence). This CDR3 contains 14 residues. The germline V and J ends were trimmed by 8 bases and 9 bases, with 20 bases remaining between them.

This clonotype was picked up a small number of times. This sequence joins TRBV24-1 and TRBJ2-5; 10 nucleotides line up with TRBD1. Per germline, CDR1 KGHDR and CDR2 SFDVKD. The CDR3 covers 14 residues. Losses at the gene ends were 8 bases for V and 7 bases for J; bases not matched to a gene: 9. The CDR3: CATTGTGDPRTQYF. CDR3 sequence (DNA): TGTGCCACCACCGGGACAGGGGACCCGCGGACCCAGTACTTC.

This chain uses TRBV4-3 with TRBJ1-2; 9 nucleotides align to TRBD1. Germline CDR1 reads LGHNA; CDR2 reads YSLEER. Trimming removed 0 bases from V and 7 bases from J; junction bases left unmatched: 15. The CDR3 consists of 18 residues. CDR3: CASSQDLSRRQGGFGYTF. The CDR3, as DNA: TGCGCCAGCAGCCAAGATTTGAGTCGGCGACAGGGGGGATTTGGCTACACCTTC.

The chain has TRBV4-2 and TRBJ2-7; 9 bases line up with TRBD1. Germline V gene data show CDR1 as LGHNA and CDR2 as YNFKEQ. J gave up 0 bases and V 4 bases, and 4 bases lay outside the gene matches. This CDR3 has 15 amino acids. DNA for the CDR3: TGTGCCAGCAGCCGGCCGGGACAGGGCTCCTACGAGCAGTACTTC. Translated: CASSRPGQGSYEQYF.

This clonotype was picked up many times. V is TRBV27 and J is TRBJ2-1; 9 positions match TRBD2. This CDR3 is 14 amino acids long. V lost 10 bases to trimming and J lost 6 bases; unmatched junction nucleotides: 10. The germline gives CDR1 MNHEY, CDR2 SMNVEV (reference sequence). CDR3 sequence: CATQRVAGANEQFF. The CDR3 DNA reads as TGTGCCACCCAAAGGGTAGCGGGAGCCAATGAGCAGTTCTTC.

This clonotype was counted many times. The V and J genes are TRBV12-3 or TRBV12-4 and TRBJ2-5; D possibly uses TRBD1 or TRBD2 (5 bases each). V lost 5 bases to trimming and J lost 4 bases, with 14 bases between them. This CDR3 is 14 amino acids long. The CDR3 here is CASSQPGAGETQYF. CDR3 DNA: TGTGCCAGCAGTCAGCCCGGGGCTGGAGAGACCCAGTACTTC.

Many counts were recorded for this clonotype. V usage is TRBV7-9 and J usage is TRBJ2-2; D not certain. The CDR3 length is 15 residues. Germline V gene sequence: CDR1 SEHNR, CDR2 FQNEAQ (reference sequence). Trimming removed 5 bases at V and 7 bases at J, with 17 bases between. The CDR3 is CASSQSFSLYGELFF. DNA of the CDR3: TGTGCCAGCAGCCAATCCTTCAGCTTATACGGGGAGCTGTTTTTT.

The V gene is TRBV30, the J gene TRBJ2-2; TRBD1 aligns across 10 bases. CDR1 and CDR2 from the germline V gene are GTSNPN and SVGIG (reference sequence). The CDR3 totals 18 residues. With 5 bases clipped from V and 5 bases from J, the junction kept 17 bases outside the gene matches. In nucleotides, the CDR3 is TGTGCCTGGGACCTCTCCCGGGACAGGGGCTTGGTAACCGGGGAGCTGTTTTTT. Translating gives CAWDLSRDRGLVTGELFF.

CDR3 nucleotides: TGTGCCAGCAGTCGGGCCACCTCTGGGGCCAACGTCCTGACTTTC. Encoded protein: CASSRATSGANVLTF. The chain uses TRBV12-3 or TRBV12-4 and TRBJ2-6; D unresolved. Trimming pared 5 bases from V and 0 bases from J, leaving 8 bases between. This CDR3 region has 15 residues.

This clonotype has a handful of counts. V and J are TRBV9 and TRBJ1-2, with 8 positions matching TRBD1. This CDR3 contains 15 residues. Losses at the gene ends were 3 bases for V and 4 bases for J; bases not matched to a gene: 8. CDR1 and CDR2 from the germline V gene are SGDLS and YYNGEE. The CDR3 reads CASSASTGATYGYTF. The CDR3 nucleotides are TGTGCCAGCAGCGCGTCGACAGGGGCAACCTATGGCTACACCTTC.

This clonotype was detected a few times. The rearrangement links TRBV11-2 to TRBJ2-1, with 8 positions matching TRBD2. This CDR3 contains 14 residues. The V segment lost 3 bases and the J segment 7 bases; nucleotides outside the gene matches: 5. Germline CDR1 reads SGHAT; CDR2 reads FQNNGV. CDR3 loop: CASSFMGLVNEQFF. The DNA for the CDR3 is TGTGCCAGCAGCTTTATGGGACTAGTTAATGAGCAGTTCTTC.

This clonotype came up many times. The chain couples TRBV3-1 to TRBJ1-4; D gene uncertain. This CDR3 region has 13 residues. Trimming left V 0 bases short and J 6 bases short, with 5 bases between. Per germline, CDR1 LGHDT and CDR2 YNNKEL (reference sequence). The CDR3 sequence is CASSQEEDEKLFF. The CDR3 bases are TGTGCCAGCAGCCAAGAGGAAGATGAAAAACTGTTTTTT.

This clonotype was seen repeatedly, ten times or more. This chain's CDR3 is CSVRAGGGNEQFF. DNA for the CDR3: TGCAGCGTGAGGGCGGGAGGAGGCAATGAGCAGTTCTTC. V gene TRBV29-1 combines with J gene TRBJ2-1; TRBD2 matches 8 bases. The CDR3 spans 13 residues. Germline lookup yields CDR1 SQVTM and CDR2 ANQGSEA. The junction had 7 bases not matched to a gene; V was cut back by 6 bases and J by 6 bases.